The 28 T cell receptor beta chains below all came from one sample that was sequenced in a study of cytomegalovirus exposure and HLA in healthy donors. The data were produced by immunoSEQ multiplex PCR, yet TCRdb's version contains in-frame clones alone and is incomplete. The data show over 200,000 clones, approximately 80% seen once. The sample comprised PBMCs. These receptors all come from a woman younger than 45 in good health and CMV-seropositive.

The CDR3 nucleotides are TGTGCCAGTAGTCAAGGGGGCTTAGATGAGCAGTTCTTC. Protein: CASSQGGLDEQFF. The chain couples TRBV19 to TRBJ2-1, with 7 positions matching TRBD1. Germline-derived CDR1 and CDR2 are LNHDA and SQIVND (reference sequence). Germline trimming cut 5 bases from V and 8 bases from J; bases unmatched to any gene: 6. The CDR3 consists of 13 residues.

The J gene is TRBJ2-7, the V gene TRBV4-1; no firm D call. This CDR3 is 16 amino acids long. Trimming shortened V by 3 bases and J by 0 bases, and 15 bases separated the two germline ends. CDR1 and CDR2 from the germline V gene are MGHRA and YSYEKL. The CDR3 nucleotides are TGCGCCAGCAGCCAGGTCCCGGGTGGCTTCTCCTACGAGCAGTACTTC. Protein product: CASSQVPGGFSYEQYF.

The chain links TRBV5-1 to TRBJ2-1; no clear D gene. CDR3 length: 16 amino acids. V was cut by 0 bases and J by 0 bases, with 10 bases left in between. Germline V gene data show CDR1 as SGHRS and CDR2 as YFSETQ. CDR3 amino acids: CASSLGNPRSYNEQFF. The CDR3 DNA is TGCGCCAGCAGCTTGGGAAACCCTCGCTCCTACAATGAGCAGTTCTTC. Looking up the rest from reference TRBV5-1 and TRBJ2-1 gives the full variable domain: KAGVTQTPRYLIKTRGQQVTLSCSPISGHRSVSWYQQTPGQGLQFLFEYFSETQRNKGNFPGRFSGRQFSNSRSEMNVSTLELGDSALYLCASSLGNPRSYNEQFFGPGTRLTVL.

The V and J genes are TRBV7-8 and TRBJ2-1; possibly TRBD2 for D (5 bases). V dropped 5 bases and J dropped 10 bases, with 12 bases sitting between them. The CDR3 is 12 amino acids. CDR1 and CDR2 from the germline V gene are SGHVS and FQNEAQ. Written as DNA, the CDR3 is TGTGCCAGCAGCAAGGAGAGGGCGGAGCAGTTCTTC. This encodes CASSKERAEQFF.

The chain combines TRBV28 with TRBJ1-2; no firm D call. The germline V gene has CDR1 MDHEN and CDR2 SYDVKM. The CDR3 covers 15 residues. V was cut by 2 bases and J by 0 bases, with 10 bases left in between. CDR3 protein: CASSLTVGANYGYTF. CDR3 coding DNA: TGTGCCAGCAGTTTAACAGTGGGAGCTAACTATGGCTACACCTTC.

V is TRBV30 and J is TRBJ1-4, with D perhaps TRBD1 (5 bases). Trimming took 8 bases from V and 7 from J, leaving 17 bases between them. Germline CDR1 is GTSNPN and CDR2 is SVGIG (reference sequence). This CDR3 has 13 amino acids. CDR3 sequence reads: CAGQGPRGEKLFF. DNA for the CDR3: TGTGCCGGTCAGGGTCCCAGAGGTGAAAAACTGTTTTTT.

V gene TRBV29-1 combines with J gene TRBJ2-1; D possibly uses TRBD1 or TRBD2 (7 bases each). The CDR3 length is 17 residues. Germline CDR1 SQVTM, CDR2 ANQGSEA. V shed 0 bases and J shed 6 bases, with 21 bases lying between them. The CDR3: CSVEETFRGGGPNEQFF. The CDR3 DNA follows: TGCAGCGTTGAAGAGACTTTTAGGGGAGGGGGCCCCAATGAGCAGTTCTTC.

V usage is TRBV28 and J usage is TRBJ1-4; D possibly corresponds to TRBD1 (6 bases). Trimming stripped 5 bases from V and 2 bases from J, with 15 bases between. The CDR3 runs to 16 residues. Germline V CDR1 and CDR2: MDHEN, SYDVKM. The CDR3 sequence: CASSAPQQGTNEKLFF. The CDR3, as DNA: TGTGCCAGCAGTGCCCCCCAACAGGGCACTAATGAAAAACTGTTTTTT.

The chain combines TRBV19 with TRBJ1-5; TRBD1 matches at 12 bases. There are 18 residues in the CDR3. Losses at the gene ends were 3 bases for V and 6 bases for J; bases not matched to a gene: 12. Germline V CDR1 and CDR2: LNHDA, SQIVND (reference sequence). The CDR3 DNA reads TGTGCCAGTAGTATCAAGGTAGTCGGGACAGGGGGCCCTCAGCCCCAGCATTTT. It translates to CASSIKVVGTGGPQPQHF.

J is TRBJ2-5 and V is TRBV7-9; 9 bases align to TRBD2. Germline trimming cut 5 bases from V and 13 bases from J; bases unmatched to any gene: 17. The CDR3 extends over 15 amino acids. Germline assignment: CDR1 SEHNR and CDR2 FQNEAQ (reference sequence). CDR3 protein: CASSPLGVAGAPGYF. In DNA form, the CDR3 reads TGTGCCAGCAGCCCCCTGGGGGTAGCGGGAGCCCCGGGGTACTTC.

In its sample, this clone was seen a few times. The CDR3 is CASSPSRGEQYF. The CDR3 bases are TGTGCCAGCAGCCCGTCTAGAGGCGAGCAGTACTTC. The chain links TRBV14 to TRBJ2-7, with D uncertain. CDR3 length equals 12 residues. Germline CDR1 reads SGHDN; CDR2 reads FVKESK. The ends were cut back, 4 bases at V and 6 bases at J, with 10 bases in the middle.

DNA of the CDR3: TGTGCCAGCAGTCCACACCGGGACTACCAAAACATTCAGTACTTC. Translation: CASSPHRDYQNIQYF. V gene TRBV27 combines with J gene TRBJ2-4; 7 bases align to TRBD2. The V segment lost 5 bases and the J segment 5 bases; nucleotides outside the gene matches: 9. Per germline, CDR1 MNHEY and CDR2 SMNVEV (reference sequence). The CDR3 covers 15 residues.

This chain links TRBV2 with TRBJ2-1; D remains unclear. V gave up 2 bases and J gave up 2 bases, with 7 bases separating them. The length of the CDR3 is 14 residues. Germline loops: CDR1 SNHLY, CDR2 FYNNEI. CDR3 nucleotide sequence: TGTGCCAGCAGTGAACTACTAACCTACAATGAGCAGTTCTTC. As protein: CASSELLTYNEQFF.

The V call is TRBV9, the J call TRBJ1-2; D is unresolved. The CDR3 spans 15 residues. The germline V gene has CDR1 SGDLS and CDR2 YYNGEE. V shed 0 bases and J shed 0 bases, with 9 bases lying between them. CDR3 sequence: CASSVGLGSNYGYTF. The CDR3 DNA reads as TGTGCCAGCAGCGTAGGTTTGGGATCTAACTATGGCTACACCTTC.

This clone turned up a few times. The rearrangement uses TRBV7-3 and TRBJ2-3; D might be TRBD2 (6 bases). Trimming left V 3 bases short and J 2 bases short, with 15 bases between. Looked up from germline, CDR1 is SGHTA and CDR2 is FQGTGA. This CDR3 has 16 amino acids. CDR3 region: CASSLDGRGNTDTQYF. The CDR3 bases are TGTGCCAGCAGCTTGGACGGGAGAGGGAACACAGATACGCAGTATTTT.

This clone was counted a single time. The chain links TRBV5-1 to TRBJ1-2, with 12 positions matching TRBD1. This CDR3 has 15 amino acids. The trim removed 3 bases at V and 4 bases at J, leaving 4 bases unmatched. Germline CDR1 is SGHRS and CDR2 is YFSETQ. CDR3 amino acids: CASSSGTGGFYGYTF. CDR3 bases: TGCGCCAGCAGCTCGGGGACAGGGGGCTTCTATGGCTACACCTTC.

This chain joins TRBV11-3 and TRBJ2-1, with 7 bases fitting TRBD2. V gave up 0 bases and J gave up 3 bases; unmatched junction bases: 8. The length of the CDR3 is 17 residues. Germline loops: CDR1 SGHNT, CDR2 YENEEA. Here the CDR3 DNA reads TGTGCCAGCAGCTTAGATCTCGATAGCGGGTTCTACAATGAGCAGTTCTTC. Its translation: CASSLDLDSGFYNEQFF.

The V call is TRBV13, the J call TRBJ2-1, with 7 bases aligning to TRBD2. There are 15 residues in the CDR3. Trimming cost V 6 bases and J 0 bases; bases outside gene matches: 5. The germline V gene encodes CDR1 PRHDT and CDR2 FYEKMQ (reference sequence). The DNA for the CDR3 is TGTGCCAGCAGTTTCGGGAGGAGCTCCTACAATGAGCAGTTCTTC. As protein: CASSFGRSSYNEQFF.

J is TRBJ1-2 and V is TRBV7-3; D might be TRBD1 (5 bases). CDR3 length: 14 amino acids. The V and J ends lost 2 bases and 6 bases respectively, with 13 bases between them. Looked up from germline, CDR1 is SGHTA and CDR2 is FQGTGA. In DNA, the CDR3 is TGTGCCAGCAGCTTACCAGGGTGTCATCATGGCTACACCTTC. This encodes CASSLPGCHHGYTF.

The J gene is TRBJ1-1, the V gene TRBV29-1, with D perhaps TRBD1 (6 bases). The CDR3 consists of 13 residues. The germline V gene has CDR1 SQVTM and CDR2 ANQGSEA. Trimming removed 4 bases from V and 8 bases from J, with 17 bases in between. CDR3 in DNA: TGCAGCGTTGGCCCATTCGGACAGCCAGAAGCTTTCTTT. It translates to CSVGPFGQPEAFF.

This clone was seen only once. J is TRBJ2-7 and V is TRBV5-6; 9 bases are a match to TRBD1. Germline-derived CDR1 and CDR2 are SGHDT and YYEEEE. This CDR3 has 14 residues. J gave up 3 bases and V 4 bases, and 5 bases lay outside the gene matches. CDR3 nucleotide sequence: TGTGCCAGCAGCCCGGGACAGGGCGGCTACGAGCAGTACTTC. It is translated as CASSPGQGGYEQYF.

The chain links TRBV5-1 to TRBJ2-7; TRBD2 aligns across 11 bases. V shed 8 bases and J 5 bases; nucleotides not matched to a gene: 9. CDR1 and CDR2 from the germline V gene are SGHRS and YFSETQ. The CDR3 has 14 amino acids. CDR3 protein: CASPIAGGPHEQYF. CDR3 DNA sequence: TGCGCCAGTCCTATAGCGGGAGGGCCCCACGAGCAGTACTTC.

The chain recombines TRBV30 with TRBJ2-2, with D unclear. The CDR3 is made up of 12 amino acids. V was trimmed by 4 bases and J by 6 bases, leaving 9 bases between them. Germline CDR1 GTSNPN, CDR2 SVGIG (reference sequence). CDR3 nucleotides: TGTGCCTGGATGTTTTATCCCGGGGAGCTGTTTTTT. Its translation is CAWMFYPGELFF.

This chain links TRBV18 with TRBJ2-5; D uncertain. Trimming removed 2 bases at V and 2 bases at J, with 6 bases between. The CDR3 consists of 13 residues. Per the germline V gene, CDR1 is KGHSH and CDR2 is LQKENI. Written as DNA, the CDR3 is TGTGCCAGCTCACCAAGGTATCAAGAGACCCAGTACTTC. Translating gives CASSPRYQETQYF. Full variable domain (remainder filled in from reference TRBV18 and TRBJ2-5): NAGVMQNPRHLVRRRGQEARLRCSPMKGHSHVYWYRQLPEEGLKFMVYLQKENIIDESGMPKERFSAEFPKEGPSILRIQQVVRGDSAAYFCASSPRYQETQYFGPGTRLLVL.

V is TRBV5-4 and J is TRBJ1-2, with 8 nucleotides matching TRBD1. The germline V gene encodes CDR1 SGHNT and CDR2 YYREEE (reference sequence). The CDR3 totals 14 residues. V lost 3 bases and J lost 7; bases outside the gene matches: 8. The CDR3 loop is CASSSGGGRGGYTF. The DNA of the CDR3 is TGTGCCAGCAGCTCAGGGGGCGGGCGCGGTGGCTACACCTTC.

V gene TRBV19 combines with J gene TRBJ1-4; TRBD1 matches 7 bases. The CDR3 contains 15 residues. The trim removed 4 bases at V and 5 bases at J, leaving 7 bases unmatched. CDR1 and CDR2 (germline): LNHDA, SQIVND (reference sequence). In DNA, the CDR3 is TGTGCCAGTAGTACCTCGACAGGGATGAATGAAAAACTGTTTTTT. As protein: CASSTSTGMNEKLFF.

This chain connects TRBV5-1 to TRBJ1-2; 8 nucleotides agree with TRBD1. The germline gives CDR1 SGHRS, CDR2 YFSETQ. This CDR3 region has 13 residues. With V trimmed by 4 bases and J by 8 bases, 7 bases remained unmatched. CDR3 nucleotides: TGCGCCAGCAGCGTGGACAGGGTGAAGGGCTACACCTTC. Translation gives CASSVDRVKGYTF.

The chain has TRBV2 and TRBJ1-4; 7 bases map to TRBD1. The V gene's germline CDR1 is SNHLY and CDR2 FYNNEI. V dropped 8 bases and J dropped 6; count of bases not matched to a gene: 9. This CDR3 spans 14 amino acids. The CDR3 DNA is TGTGCCAGCCAAAGGACAGGCTTAGATGAAAAACTGTTTTTT. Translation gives CASQRTGLDEKLFF.